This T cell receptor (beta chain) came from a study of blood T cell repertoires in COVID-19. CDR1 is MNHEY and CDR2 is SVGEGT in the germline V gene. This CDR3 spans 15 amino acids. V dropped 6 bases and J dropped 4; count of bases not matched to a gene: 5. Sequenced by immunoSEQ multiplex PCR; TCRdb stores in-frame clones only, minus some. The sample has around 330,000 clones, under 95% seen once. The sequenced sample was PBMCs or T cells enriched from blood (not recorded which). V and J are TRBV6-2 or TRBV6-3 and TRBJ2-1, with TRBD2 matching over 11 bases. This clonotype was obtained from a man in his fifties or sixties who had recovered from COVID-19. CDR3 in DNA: TGTGCCAGCAGCAGAAGGACTAGCGGGTACAATGAGCAGTTCTTC. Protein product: CASSRRTSGYNEQFF.